These T cell receptor beta chains were read from a single sample in a study of cytomegalovirus exposure and HLA in healthy donors. Some clones are missing from TCRdb's copy, which holds only in-frame ones; the method was immunoSEQ multiplex PCR. The sample has about 150,000 clones; around 72% are singletons. Sequencing was performed on PBMCs. Every receptor here comes from a man between 45 and 60 years old in good health and CMV-seropositive. Each CDR3 is given with its conserved first and last residue. Each record gives: J gene, V gene, CDR3 protein.

J gene: NA; V gene: TRBV7-9; CDR3 protein: CASSPGTGYEQYF
J gene: TRBJ2-7; V gene: TRBV5-6; CDR3 protein: CASSLYAPAGGSSYEQYF
J gene: TRBJ2-2; V gene: TRBV5-4; CDR3 protein: CASSPGTLNTGELFF
J gene: TRBJ1-1; V gene: TRBV4-1; CDR3 protein: CASSPRGKNEAFF
J gene: NA; V gene: TRBV5-1; CDR3 protein: CASSFGPSGGPDYEQYF
J gene: TRBJ2-7; V gene: TRBV5-4; CDR3 protein: CASSTGTRAYEQYF
J gene: TRBJ2-5; V gene: TRBV7-3; CDR3 protein: CASSLNGVESVYF
J gene: TRBJ2-1; V gene: TRBV10-3; CDR3 protein: CAISESSGGNYNEQFF
J gene: TRBJ1-1; V gene: TRBV5-6; CDR3 protein: CASSLTTGGTEAFF
J gene: TRBJ2-2; V gene: TRBV6-6; CDR3 protein: CAASGQINTGELFF
J gene: TRBJ1-5; V gene: TRBV14; CDR3 protein: CASSRTGNQPQHF
J gene: TRBJ2-1; V gene: TRBV19; CDR3 protein: CASSRRGQGEQFF
J gene: TRBJ2-1; V gene: TRBV11-3; CDR3 protein: CASSSPGTGGREQFF
J gene: TRBJ1-2; V gene: TRBV6-1; CDR3 protein: CASSVGTPNYGYTF
J gene: TRBJ1-2; V gene: TRBV9; CDR3 protein: CASSSRDGQYGYTF
J gene: TRBJ1-1; V gene: TRBV11-1; CDR3 protein: CASSLDITEAFF
J gene: TRBJ2-4; V gene: TRBV19; CDR3 protein: CASSMGLEVGVQYF
J gene: TRBJ1-2; V gene: TRBV6-6; CDR3 protein: CASSPTGTGPLYGYTF